This T cell receptor beta chain was profiled in a study of blood T cell repertoires in COVID-19. At the level of the study: The origin of the acute and convalescent COVID-19 samples was the United States, Italy and Spain. Sample material is recorded as cDNA or gDNA derived from T cells, B-cell-depleted T cells, or PBMCs.

This CDR3 comprises 16 residues. Authors' processing steps: From reference gene primer amplification, estimates of nucleated cell counts were derived. Clones were read by immunoSEQ multiplex PCR, and TCRdb kept only the in-frame ones, dropping some. V, J and clone size are those of that table, while D and trimming were read from the DNA. The sample shows approximately 170,000 clones, about 80% of them seen only once. This chain connects TRBV21-1 to TRBJ1-2; TRBD1 was called by the table and not checked on the DNA. TRBV21-1 is designated a pseudogene. Specimen: peripheral blood. The receptor was isolated from a human donor with acute or convalescent COVID-19. The donor label of this sample is uncertain. The CDR3 reads CASSQDRGITNYGYTF. CDR3 bases: TGTGCCAGCAGCCAGGACAGGGGAATTACTAACTATGGCTACACCTTC.